This TCR beta chain is from a study of cytomegalovirus exposure and HLA in healthy donors. Study-level results: Further analysis, carried out later, found HLA-associated TCR beta chains more clonally expanded than equally common other chains.

As regards this clone: Antigen specificity is unknown.

The V end was cut by 4 bases, the J end by 0 bases, with 9 bases between. CDR3 length: 14 amino acids. Germline CDR1 LNHDA, CDR2 SQIVND (reference sequence). PCR was performed using 60 Vbeta and 13 Jbeta primers. Clones were read by immunoSEQ multiplex PCR, and TCRdb kept only the in-frame ones, dropping some. The sample has more than 140,000 clones; 50% to 75% are singletons. The chain combines TRBV19 with TRBJ2-5, with TRBD1 as a possible D gene (6 bases). Source material: PBMCs. The sequence was collected from a woman between 25 and 40 years old in good health and CMV-seropositive. CDR3 DNA: TGTGCCAGTAGTACTACAGGGAACCAAGAGACCCAGTACTTC. This gives the protein CASSTTGNQETQYF.